This T cell receptor (beta chain) was found in a study of somatic mutations in cytotoxic T cells in rheumatoid arthritis (dated by TCRdb to about 2017). Notes on the research overall: Before any treatment started and right after they were diagnosed, patients gave peripheral blood samples (about 30 ml EDTA). Some T-cell populations stained with V beta antibodies were sorted by flow on a FACSAria II or Sony SH800 to nearly 100% purity, with sorted V beta1+ cells additionally subjected to TCRB sequencing. TCRB deep sequencing covered some 65 patients with rheumatoid arthritis along with about 20 healthy controls. Patients and controls did not essentially differ in median age, which was nearly identical between the groups. The study asked whether expanded CD8+ T-cell clones in newly diagnosed, untreated rheumatoid arthritis carry somatic mutations, and used TCRB deep sequencing to characterize clonality.

General conclusions and limits of the study: The largest CD8+ clone made up more than 20% of CD8+ cells in 8 of 65 patients, and blood and synovial fluid shared several identical CD8+ TCRB sequences. The expanded CD8+ clones had unknown antigen targets, and not appearing in virus-specific databases did not rule out that they were virus-specific. CD8+ T-cell clonality did not differ significantly between rheumatoid arthritis patients and age-matched healthy controls. Healthy controls showed no age-related increase in CD8+ clonality, whereas patients did (Spearman r ≈ 0.49). The slight underrepresentation of TRBV07 in patients was not corrected for multiple comparisons.

Counted from cysteine to phenylalanine, this CDR3 has 15 amino acids. Solely the CDR3 DNA is kept, with 45 bases framed from the first base. Taken from the germline V gene, the CDR1 and CDR2 loops are LGHNT and FRNRAP. Here V drops 3 bases and J drops 5 bases, and the junction holds 5 bases not matched to any gene. With respect to this clone: The antigen this receptor binds is unknown. Base qualities are not at hand, and no much larger clone is one base apart.

Genomic DNA underwent TCRB CDR3 sequencing using the immunoSEQ assay. Turning to the authors' computational methods: Published virus-specific TCRB sequences were compared with patient CD8+ clones larger than 1%, and only a few matches were found. Only productive TCRB rearrangements were included in the analyses. Clonality was calculated as a Shannon entropy-based productive clonality index, and a clone was defined by a unique TCRB CDR3 sequence. Repertoire overlap between two samples was calculated from the template counts of each clone relative to total templates per sample. V-gene usage measured by flow cytometry correlated with TCRB sequencing V-gene usage, with a Spearman r of roughly 0.55. TCRdb holds this immuneACCESS table with in-frame rearrangements only. Some clones are missing; in checked studies, unresolved V genes explain under half, and the rest has no known cause. V, J and clone size derive from that table, while D and trimming were established from the DNA sequence. Counted in this sample were approximately 13,000 clones; over 75% of them appeared once. The top ten clones comprise approximately 15% of the sample.

CD4+ and CD8+ cells were isolated by positive magnetic bead selection on an AutoMACS, and purity was checked by flow cytometry. A TCR V beta antibody panel was used in flow cytometry to screen first for clonal expansions, which were then characterized by TCRB deep sequencing of sorted CD8+ fractions. Isolation of peripheral blood mononuclear cells was done through Ficoll-Paque PLUS density gradient separation. DNA from CD4-enriched, CD8-enriched or PBMC samples was extracted using Nucleospin Tissue or Tissue XS kits and then quantified on a Qubit 2.0 fluorometer. The rearrangement joined TRBV12-5 to TRBJ2-2; 8 of the junction bases match TRBD1. The receptor's source is an adult with rheumatoid arthritis. Sequencing was done on a sample of CD8+ T cells sorted from blood. The sequenced DNA: TGTGCTAGTGGTTTTGGGACAGGTCTAACCGGGGAGCTGTTTTTT. This yields the protein CASGFGTGLTGELFF.